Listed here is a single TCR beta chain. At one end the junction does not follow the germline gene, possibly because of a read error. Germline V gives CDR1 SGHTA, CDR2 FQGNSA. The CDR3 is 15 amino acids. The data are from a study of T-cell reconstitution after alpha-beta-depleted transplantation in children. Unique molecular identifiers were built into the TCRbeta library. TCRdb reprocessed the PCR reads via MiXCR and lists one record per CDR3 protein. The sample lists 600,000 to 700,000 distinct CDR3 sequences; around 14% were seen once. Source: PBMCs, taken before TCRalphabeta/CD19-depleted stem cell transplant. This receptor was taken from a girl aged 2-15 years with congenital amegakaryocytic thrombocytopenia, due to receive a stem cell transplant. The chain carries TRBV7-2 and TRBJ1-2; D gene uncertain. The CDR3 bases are TGTGCCAGCAGCTTAACTCCTCCCGGTTCCCATGGCTACCCCTTC. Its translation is CASSLTPPGSHGYPF.